This TCR beta chain comes out of a study of cytomegalovirus exposure and HLA in healthy donors. Primers: 60 Vbeta forward and 13 Jbeta reverse. Some clones are missing from TCRdb's copy, which holds only in-frame ones; the method was immunoSEQ multiplex PCR. The table lists tens of thousands of clones, roughly 80% of them singletons. Regarding this clone: Its specificity is unknown.

CDR1 and CDR2 (germline): SNHLY, FYNNEI. V lost 5 bases and J lost 7, with 17 bases in between. The CDR3 extends over 14 amino acids. Study-wide points: Most of the TCR beta V segments (in an earlier analysis) were productive either about 87% or about 30% of the time.

The gene calls are TRBV2 and TRBJ1-1; possible D gene TRBD1, 5 bases. Sequencing was done on a sample of PBMCs. The receptor was isolated from a male donor in good health and CMV-seronegative. CDR3: CASSSLSDRVEAFF. The DNA of the CDR3 is TGTGCCAGCAGTTCCCTCTCCGACAGAGTTGAAGCTTTCTTT.